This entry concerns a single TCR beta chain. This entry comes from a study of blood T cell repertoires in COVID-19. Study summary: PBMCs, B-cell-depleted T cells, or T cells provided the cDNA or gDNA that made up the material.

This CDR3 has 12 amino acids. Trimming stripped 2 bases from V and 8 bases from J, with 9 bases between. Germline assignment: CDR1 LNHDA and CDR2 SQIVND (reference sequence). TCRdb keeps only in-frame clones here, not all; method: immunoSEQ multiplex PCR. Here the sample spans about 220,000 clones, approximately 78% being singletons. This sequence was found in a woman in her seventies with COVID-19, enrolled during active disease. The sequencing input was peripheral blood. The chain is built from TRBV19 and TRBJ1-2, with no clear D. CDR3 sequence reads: CASSIKAGGYTF. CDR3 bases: TGTGCCAGTAGTATAAAGGCGGGAGGCTACACCTTC.